This TCR beta chain was profiled in a study of early T cells in non-severe SARS-CoV-2 infection. This clonotype came up a few times. The J segment lost 8 bases and the V segment lost 5 bases, leaving 1 base of the junction unmatched. This CDR3 contains 13 residues. Attachment of unique molecular identifiers to individual cDNA molecules was performed. TCRdb processed the 5' RACE reads anew with MiXCR; each CDR3 protein has one entry. Of roughly 99,000 distinct CDR3 sequences listed, approximately 12% are singletons. This chain joins TRBV12-3 or TRBV12-4 and TRBJ1-6; 9 bases are shared with TRBD1. Material for sequencing was whole blood. This TCR was recovered from an adult who was a healthcare worker with PCR-confirmed SARS-CoV-2 infection or an uninfected control (not recorded which). The CDR3 nucleotides are TGTGCCAGCAGTCGGGACAGGGATTCACCCCTCCACTTT. Protein: CASSRDRDSPLHF.